This is a list of T cell receptor beta chains from one sample in a study of T cells in Graves' hyperthyroidism and ophthalmopathy. TCRdb processed the multiplex PCR reads anew with MiXCR; each CDR3 protein has one entry. Among hundreds of thousands of distinct CDR3 sequences, 13% were seen once, and the ten largest hold less than 10%. Sequencing was done on a sample of blood. Every receptor here comes from a woman in her late teens or twenties with Graves' hyperthyroidism. The CDR3 runs from the conserved cysteine through the conserved F or W. Each record gives: clone size, J gene, V gene, D gene, CDR3 DNA, CDR3 protein. The D gene is left open where the match is weak. Clone size appears in some rows only: once, few, many, or a class for an expanded clone.

many,TRBJ2-3,TRBV10-3,.,TGTGCCATCAGTAGGACAGAAGGGTCGCTCTCCGATACGCAGTATTTT,CAISRTEGSLSDTQYF
many,TRBJ1-1,TRBV20-1,.,TGCAGTGCAAGTGGACGAATGTCGAACACTGAAGCTTTCTTT,CSASGRMSNTEAFF
many,TRBJ2-1,TRBV27,TRBD2,TGTGCCAGCAGTAGAGGGACTAGCGGGAGGGCTGAGCAGTTCTTC,CASSRGTSGRAEQFF
many,TRBJ2-2,TRBV12-3/TRBV12-4,TRBD1,TGTGCCAGCACCGCTCAGGGGACAGGACACACCGGGGAGCTGTTTTTT,CASTAQGTGHTGELFF
once,TRBJ1-5,TRBV20-1,.,TGCAGTGCGGCTGGTTATAGCAATCAGCCCCAGCATTTT,CSAAGYSNQPQHF
once,TRBJ2-3,TRBV6-1,.,TGTGCCAGCAAAAATCAGGGGGGCTCAAGTCCAGATACGCAGTATTTT,CASKNQGGSSPDTQYF
many,TRBJ2-7,TRBV5-1,TRBD2,TGCGCCAGCAGCTCCCTGTTAGTGGCTAGCGGGAGTTCCGAGCAGTACTTC,CASSSLLVASGSSEQYF
.,TRBJ2-7,TRBV28,.,TGTGCCAGCGTGACAGTCCCCTCCTACGAGCAGTACTTC,CASVTVPSYEQYF
many,TRBJ1-2,TRBV11-2,.,TGTGCCAGCAGCGCGATCTCCGGGACACCCTATGGCTACACCTTC,CASSAISGTPYGYTF
few,TRBJ2-1,TRBV12-3/TRBV12-4,.,TGTGCCAGCGGACGGACTAGGGGGGATGAGCAGTTCTTC,CASGRTRGDEQFF
.,TRBJ2-4,TRBV4-1,TRBD2,TGCGCCAGCAGCCAAGTGTCTAGCGGGAGAAGGGAAAACATTCAGTACTTC,CASSQVSSGRRENIQYF
many,TRBJ2-5,TRBV10-3,.,TGTGCCATCAGTGAAACTGGCGTAGAAGGTGGAGAGACCCAGTACTTC,CAISETGVEGGETQYF
many,TRBJ1-1,TRBV30,.,TGTGCCTGGAGTGTACTAGGACGCCACGACACTGAAGCTTTCTTT,CAWSVLGRHDTEAFF
.,TRBJ2-1,TRBV6-2/TRBV6-3,.,TGTGCCAGCAGTTCCCCCAACTCGGGGGAGGCGTACAATGAGCAGTTCTTC,CASSSPNSGEAYNEQFF
many,TRBJ1-2,TRBV7-8,TRBD1,TGTGCCAGCAGCTCCCGGACAGGGGGCGACTATGGCTACACCTTC,CASSSRTGGDYGYTF
few,TRBJ2-7,TRBV7-9,.,TGTGCCAGCAGCCCTAATACACTCTCCTACGAGCAGTACTTC,CASSPNTLSYEQYF
many,TRBJ1-2,TRBV12-3/TRBV12-4,.,TGTGCCAGCAGTTTAGCGCTATCCTCCGGGGGGACCTATGGCTACACCTTC,CASSLALSSGGTYGYTF
many,TRBJ2-3,TRBV20-1,.,TGCAGTGCTAGCGGGACCCATGGGTGGGCAGATACGCAGTATTTT,CSASGTHGWADTQYF
many,TRBJ2-7,TRBV28,.,TGTGCCAGCAGATCTCATACCCCCGGGACGCCAGCCTACGAGCAGTACTTC,CASRSHTPGTPAYEQYF
many,TRBJ1-2,TRBV30,TRBD1,TGTGCCTGTAGACGACAGGGGGCGAGTTTCTTTTATGGCTACACCTTC,CACRRQGASFFYGYTF
many,TRBJ1-1,TRBV7-6,.,TGTGCCAGCAGCTCTATCCGCATGAACACTGAAGCTTTCTTT,CASSSIRMNTEAFF
many,TRBJ2-1,TRBV20-1,TRBD2,TGCAGTGCCCAACCACTAGCGGCAACCTACAATGAGCAGTTCTTC,CSAQPLAATYNEQFF
.,TRBJ2-3,TRBV9,TRBD2,TGTGCCAGCAGCCCTGGAGTAGCGGGGGGCGGGGGCACAGATACGCAGTATTTT,CASSPGVAGGGGTDTQYF
many,TRBJ1-3,TRBV6-5,.,TGTGCCAGCAGTTACCAAAGGGCTCCAGGAGGGCTAAACACCATATATTTT,CASSYQRAPGGLNTIYF
.,TRBJ1-5,TRBV4-1,TRBD1,TGCGCCAGCAGCCGGGACAGGGGTTTCCAGCCCCAGCATTTT,CASSRDRGFQPQHF
.,TRBJ2-5,TRBV5-4,.,TGTGCCAGCAGCGCAGGACAGGACAGGGCGGGGGCAGAGACCCAGTACTTC,CASSAGQDRAGAETQYF
many,TRBJ2-1,TRBV7-2,.,TGTGCCAGCAGCTCGGCCGAGGGAGTTAAGCAGTTCTTC,CASSSAEGVKQFF
many,TRBJ1-1,TRBV7-3,TRBD1,TGTGCCAGCAGCTTAACAGGGGGCCGGAACACTGAAGCTTTCTTT,CASSLTGGRNTEAFF
few,TRBJ2-2,TRBV2,.,TGTGCCAGCAGTACCCCCCCCCAGGGGCAGCAAGCCGGGGAGCTGTTTTTT,CASSTPPQGQQAGELFF
many,TRBJ2-7,TRBV20-1,TRBD1,TGCAGTGCTAGCGATACAGGGGTCGGCGAGCAGTACTTC,CSASDTGVGEQYF
.,TRBJ2-2,TRBV19,TRBD1,TGTGCCAGTAGGGGACAGGGGGCGTTCGGGGAGCTGTTTTTT,CASRGQGAFGELFF
many,TRBJ1-2,TRBV29-1,.,TGCAGCGTTGAAGGGACCCTGCACGATGGCTACACCTTC,CSVEGTLHDGYTF
many,TRBJ2-3,TRBV28,TRBD2,TGTGCCAGCAGTTTTGGGCTAGCGGGGGGGCCGTATACGCAGTATTTT,CASSFGLAGGPYTQYF
many,TRBJ2-7,TRBV3-1,.,TGTGCCAGCAGCCAAGATGGGGGCAGGGGGGTCGAGCAGTACTTC,CASSQDGGRGVEQYF
many,TRBJ2-2,TRBV12-3/TRBV12-4,TRBD2,TGTGCCAGCAGTGCTCGGACTAGGCGTACCGGGGAGCTGTTTTTT,CASSARTRRTGELFF
many,TRBJ2-7,TRBV11-2,.,TGTGCCAGCAGCTTAGGAAGCGGCGTTACGGGGGAGCAGTACTTC,CASSLGSGVTGEQYF
.,TRBJ2-1,TRBV6-2/TRBV6-3,.,TGTGCCAGCAGTTACCGTAGACCCCGGGGATATGAGCAGTTCTTC,CASSYRRPRGYEQFF
many,TRBJ2-7,TRBV19,.,TGTGCCAGCTCCAAAGGGGATTCCTACGAGCAGTACTTC,CASSKGDSYEQYF
few,TRBJ2-6,TRBV4-2,TRBD1,TGTGCCAGCAGCCACGGACAGGAGATCTCTGGGGCCAACGTCCTGACTTTC,CASSHGQEISGANVLTF
.,TRBJ1-5,TRBV12-3/TRBV12-4,.,TGTGCCAGCAGAAGAAACGGGGACAATCAGCCCCAGCATTTT,CASRRNGDNQPQHF
many,TRBJ1-5,TRBV6-1,TRBD1,TGTGCCAGCAGTGAGCCTGGGACAGGGGTGCAGCCCCAGCATTTT,CASSEPGTGVQPQHF